One and the same sample provided the 5 T cell receptor beta chains below, sequenced in a study of cytomegalovirus exposure and HLA in healthy donors. Vbeta (60) and Jbeta (13) primers were used in the PCR. Measured with immunoSEQ multiplex PCR; TCRdb has only the in-frame clones, and not every one. Among some 150,000 clones listed, about 74% were seen once. Sequencing was performed on PBMCs. Receptors originate from a woman aged 35 to 49 in good health and CMV-seronegative.

The chain has TRBV6-5 and TRBJ2-1; TRBD1 matches at 9 bases. V was clipped by 2 bases and J by 4 bases; unmatched bases: 3. This CDR3 region has 15 residues. CDR1 MNHEY and CDR2 SVGAGI come from the germline V gene. The CDR3, as DNA: TGTGCCAGCAGTTACGCCGGGACAGGGTACAATGAGCAGTTCTTC. Amino acids: CASSYAGTGYNEQFF.

This sequence joins TRBV5-4 and TRBJ1-1, with TRBD1 matching 9 bases. V was pared by 0 bases and J by 8 bases, with 2 bases of the junction left unmatched. Per the germline V gene, CDR1 is SGHNT and CDR2 is YYREEE (reference sequence). There are 13 residues in the CDR3. The CDR3 nucleotides are TGTGCCAGCAGCTTGGGGGGGACAGGGGAAGCTTTCTTT. Encoded protein: CASSLGGTGEAFF.

The J gene is TRBJ2-7, the V gene TRBV28; 10 nucleotides match TRBD1. Trimming at V came to 2 bases and at J to 2 bases, leaving 9 bases not matched to a gene. The CDR3 has 17 residues. CDR1 MDHEN and CDR2 SYDVKM come from the germline V gene. In DNA, the CDR3 is TGTGCCAGCAGTTTAGGGGGGGACAGGGGTCTCCCCTACGAGCAGTACTTC. Protein product: CASSLGGDRGLPYEQYF.

This clone has a single count. The rearrangement uses TRBV28 and TRBJ2-7; 7 bases fit TRBD1. The CDR3 has 15 amino acids. Per germline, CDR1 MDHEN and CDR2 SYDVKM. V shed 3 bases, J shed 0 bases, and the junction held 5 bases outside the gene matches. The DNA for the CDR3 is TGTGCCAGCAGTTTCACAGGGGCTACCTCCTACGAGCAGTACTTC. Translating gives CASSFTGATSYEQYF. The whole variable domain, remainder taken from reference TRBV28 and TRBJ2-7, is DVKVTQSSRYLVKRTGEKVFLECVQDMDHENMFWYRQDPGLGLRLIYFSYDVKMKEKGDIPEGYSVSREKKERFSLILESASTNQTSMYLCASSFTGATSYEQYFGPGTRLTVT.

V gene TRBV25-1 combines with J gene TRBJ2-4, with TRBD2 matching 7 bases. Germline values: CDR1 MGHDK, CDR2 SYGVNS. Trimming took 1 base from V and 7 from J; bases not matched to a gene: 13. The CDR3 spans 17 residues. The CDR3 spells CASSESVGSGEMNIQYF. For the CDR3, the DNA is TGTGCCAGCAGTGAATCAGTGGGCAGCGGGGAAATGAACATTCAGTACTTC.